This is a list of T cell receptor beta chains from one sample in a study of shared clonotypes between healthy human individuals. Libraries were prepared by immunoSEQ multiplex PCR; TCRdb keeps only in-frame clonotypes and omits some of them. The sample consists of around 2,000,000 clones, under 95% of them appearing once. The sequenced sample consisted of naive CD8+ T cells from PBMCs. These receptors were taken from a man younger than 30 in good health. Some clones in this sample may be carry-over from other donors' samples. The CDR3 runs from the conserved cysteine through the conserved F or W. D genes are given only for firm matches. Where a row states a size, it is once, few, many or the class of an expanded clone; other rows omit it.

D gene	V gene	CDR3 length	J gene	clone size	CDR3 DNA	CDR3 protein
.	TRBV27	15	TRBJ2-3	.	TGTGCCAGCAGTTTATGGCCGGAGGGCCGGGATACGCAGTATTTT	CASSLWPEGRDTQYF
TRBD1	TRBV14	15	TRBJ2-1	.	TGTGCCAGCAGCACGGACAGGGGCCCCTACAATGAGCAGTTCTTC	CASSTDRGPYNEQFF
TRBD1	TRBV28	16	TRBJ2-7	.	TGTGCCAGCAGGCCTACAGGGGGCGCGGGCTCCTACGAGCAGTACTTC	CASRPTGGAGSYEQYF
.	TRBV9	15	TRBJ2-3	.	TGTGCCAGCACCGAAGCCGGGGCAAAAACAGATACGCAGTATTTT	CASTEAGAKTDTQYF
.	TRBV7-3	16	TRBJ1-2	once	TGTGCCAGCAGTCCGGCTACAGGTCCTCTATTAGGTGGCTACACCTTC	CASSPATGPLLGGYTF
TRBD2	TRBV15	19	TRBJ2-1	.	TGTGCCACCAGCAGAGCGACTCAAGAGACTAGCGGGAGGTCGAATGAGCAGTTCTTC	CATSRATQETSGRSNEQFF
.	TRBV16	15	TRBJ1-1	.	TGTGCCAGCAGCCACCGGGGGGGGCGCGATTATGAAGCTTTCTTT	CASSHRGGRDYEAFF
TRBD1	TRBV28	14	TRBJ1-5	.	TGTGCCAGCAACCCAACAGGGGACGTCGGGGCCCAGCATTTT	CASNPTGDVGAQHF
.	TRBV30	14	TRBJ1-5	.	TGTGCCTGGAGTTTAGGGGCCGGGGGTCAGCCCCAGCATTTT	CAWSLGAGGQPQHF
.	TRBV11-3	12	TRBJ2-1	.	TGTGCCAGCAGCTTAGCAGCCGATGAGCAGTTCTTC	CASSLAADEQFF